Shown below are 8 T cell receptor beta chains from a single sample sequenced in a study of blood T cell repertoires in COVID-19. Profiled with immunoSEQ multiplex PCR; TCRdb holds only in-frame clones, not every one. The sample comprises 68,000 or so clones, about 83% of which are singletons, and 20% to 25% rests with the top ten. The sequenced sample consisted of peripheral blood. These receptor sequences come from a human donor in a cohort sampled during active COVID-19.

The V gene is TRBV7-6, the J gene TRBJ2-7, with D perhaps TRBD1 (6 bases). The germline CDR1 and CDR2 sequences are SGHVS and FNYEAQ. The CDR3 has 15 amino acids. V was shortened by 0 bases and J by 3 bases, with 12 bases between the two germline ends. CDR3 protein: CASSLAHRVDYEQYF. The CDR3 DNA reads as TGTGCCAGCAGCTTAGCGCACAGGGTTGACTACGAGCAGTACTTC.

The V call is TRBV13, the J call TRBJ2-1; D possibly corresponds to TRBD2 (6 bases). Germline V gene data show CDR1 as PRHDT and CDR2 as FYEKMQ (reference sequence). Trimming took off 5 bases at V and 10 bases at J, with 15 bases between the two ends. The CDR3 contains 13 residues. The CDR3 sequence is CASSPPQGGEQFF. CDR3 sequence (DNA): TGTGCCAGCAGCCCTCCCCAGGGAGGAGAGCAGTTCTTC.

The chain employs TRBV24-1 and TRBJ2-1, with a tentative D call TRBD1 (5 bases). V lost 7 bases and J lost 5, with 20 bases in between. CDR3 length: 16 residues. Germline V gene sequence: CDR1 KGHDR, CDR2 SFDVKD. DNA for the CDR3: TGTGCCACCAGCCGTCACAGGAACCAAATGGACAATGAGCAGTTCTTC. Translation gives CATSRHRNQMDNEQFF.

The chain joins TRBV29-1 to TRBJ2-5; possibly TRBD1 for D (5 bases). Germline CDR1 is SQVTM and CDR2 is ANQGSEA. The CDR3 runs to 11 residues. V lost 6 bases and J lost 5, with 10 bases in between. CDR3 loop: CSVRVSETQYF. The CDR3 coding sequence is TGCAGCGTCAGGGTATCTGAGACCCAGTACTTC.

The chain recombines TRBV3-1 (or the pseudogene TRBV3-2) with TRBJ1-4; D possibly corresponds to TRBD1 (5 bases). Germline V gene data show CDR1 as LGHDT and CDR2 as YNNKEL (reference sequence). V was clipped by 5 bases and J by 5 bases, with 12 bases between them. The CDR3 is 14 residues long. The CDR3: CASSSGGGNEKLFF. DNA for the CDR3: TGTGCCAGCAGCTCCGGGGGGGGGAATGAAAAACTGTTTTTT.

This chain joins TRBV4-2 and TRBJ2-5; D not resolved. The V end was cut by 1 base, the J end by 4 bases, with 13 bases between. In germline, CDR1 is LGHNA, CDR2 YNFKEQ. The CDR3 runs 15 residues. CDR3 in DNA: TGTGCCAGCAGCCAAGTCGCTCTCAAGCCAGAGACCCAGTACTTC. This codes for CASSQVALKPETQYF.

The chain employs TRBV7-2 and TRBJ2-1, with 8 bases lining up with TRBD2. This CDR3 spans 18 amino acids. With V trimmed by 1 base and J by 1 base, 9 bases remained unmatched. Germline loops: CDR1 SGHTA, CDR2 FQGNSA. The CDR3 DNA follows: TGTGCCAGCAGCTTAGGAGGCTCGGGACTAGGTTCCTACAATGAGCAGTTCTTC. It specifies CASSLGGSGLGSYNEQFF.

The chain combines TRBV19 with TRBJ1-5, with D hard to call. Germline CDR1 reads LNHDA; CDR2 reads SQIVND (reference sequence). Trimming took 7 bases from V and 0 from J, leaving 13 bases between them. This CDR3 has 15 amino acids. CDR3 coding DNA: TGTGCCAGTAACCTGAGAGGAGATAGCAATCAGCCCCAGCATTTT. Its translation is CASNLRGDSNQPQHF.